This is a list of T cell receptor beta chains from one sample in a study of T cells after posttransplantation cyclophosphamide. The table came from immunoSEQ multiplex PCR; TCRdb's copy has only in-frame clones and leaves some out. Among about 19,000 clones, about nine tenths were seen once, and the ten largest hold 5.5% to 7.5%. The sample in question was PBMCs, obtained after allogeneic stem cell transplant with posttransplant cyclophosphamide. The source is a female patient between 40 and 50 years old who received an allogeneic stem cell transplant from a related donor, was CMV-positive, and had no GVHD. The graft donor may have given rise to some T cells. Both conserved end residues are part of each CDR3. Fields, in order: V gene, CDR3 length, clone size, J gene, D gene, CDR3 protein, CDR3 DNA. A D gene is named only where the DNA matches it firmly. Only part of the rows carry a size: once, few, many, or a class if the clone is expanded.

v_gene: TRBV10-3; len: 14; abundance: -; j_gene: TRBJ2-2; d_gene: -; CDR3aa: CAISAAANTGELFF; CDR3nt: TGTGCCATCAGCGCTGCAGCGAACACCGGGGAGCTGTTTTTT
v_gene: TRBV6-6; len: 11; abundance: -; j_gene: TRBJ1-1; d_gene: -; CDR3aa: CASKVRSEAFF; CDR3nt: TGTGCCAGCAAAGTGCGCTCCGAAGCTTTCTTT
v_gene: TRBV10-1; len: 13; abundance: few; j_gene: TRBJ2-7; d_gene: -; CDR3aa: CANAERSSYEQYF; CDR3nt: TGCGCCAACGCTGAGCGGAGCTCCTACGAGCAGTACTTC
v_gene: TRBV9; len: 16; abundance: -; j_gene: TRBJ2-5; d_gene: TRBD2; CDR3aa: CASSVELAGGQETQYF; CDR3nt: TGTGCCAGCAGCGTAGAGTTGGCGGGAGGCCAAGAGACCCAGTACTTC
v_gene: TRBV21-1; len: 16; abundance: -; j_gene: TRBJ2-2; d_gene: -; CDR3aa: CASSRRDRGSSGELFF; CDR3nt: TGTGCCAGCAGCAGAAGAGACAGGGGGTCGTCCGGGGAGCTGTTTTTT
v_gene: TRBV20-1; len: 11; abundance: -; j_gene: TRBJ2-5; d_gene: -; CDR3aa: CSHGGQETQYF; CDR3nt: TGCAGTCATGGCGGACAAGAGACCCAGTACTTC
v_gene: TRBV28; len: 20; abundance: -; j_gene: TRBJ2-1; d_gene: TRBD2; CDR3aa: CASSRGLAGSSGSSYNEQFF; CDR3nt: TGTGCCAGCAGTCGTGGACTAGCGGGATCCAGTGGAAGCTCCTACAATGAGCAGTTCTTC
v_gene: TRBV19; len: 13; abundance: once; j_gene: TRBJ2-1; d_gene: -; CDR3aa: CASGGPPYNEQFF; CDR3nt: TGTGCCAGTGGAGGGCCCCCCTACAATGAGCAGTTCTTC
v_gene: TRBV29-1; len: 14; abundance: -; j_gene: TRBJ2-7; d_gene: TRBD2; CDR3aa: CSVAGLAGSYEQYF; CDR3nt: TGCAGCGTTGCGGGACTAGCGGGCTCCTACGAGCAGTACTTC
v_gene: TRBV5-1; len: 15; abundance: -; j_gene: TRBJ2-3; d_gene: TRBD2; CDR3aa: CASSPWRELLDTQYF; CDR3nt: TGCGCCAGCAGCCCCTGGCGGGAGCTTCTGGATACGCAGTATTTT
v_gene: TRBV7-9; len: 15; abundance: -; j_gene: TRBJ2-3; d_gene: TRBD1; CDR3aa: CASSSQGLGTDTQYF; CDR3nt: TGTGCCAGCAGTTCACAGGGGTTGGGCACAGATACGCAGTATTTT
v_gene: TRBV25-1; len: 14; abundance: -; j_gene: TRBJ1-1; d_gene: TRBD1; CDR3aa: CASSEGGQGTEAFF; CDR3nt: TGTGCCAGCAGTGAGGGGGGACAGGGAACTGAAGCTTTCTTT
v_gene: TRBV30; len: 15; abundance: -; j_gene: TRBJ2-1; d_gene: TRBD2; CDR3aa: CAWKRAGVSYNEQFF; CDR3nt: TGTGCCTGGAAGAGAGCGGGAGTTTCCTACAATGAGCAGTTCTTC
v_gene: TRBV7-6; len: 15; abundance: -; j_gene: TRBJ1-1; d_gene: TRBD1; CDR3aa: CASSLTGALNTEAFF; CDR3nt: TGTGCCAGCAGCTTAACAGGGGCCTTGAACACTGAAGCTTTCTTT
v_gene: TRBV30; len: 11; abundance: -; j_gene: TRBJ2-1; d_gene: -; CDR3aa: CAWSGGGDQFF; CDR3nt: TGTGCCTGGAGTGGAGGGGGGGACCAGTTCTTC
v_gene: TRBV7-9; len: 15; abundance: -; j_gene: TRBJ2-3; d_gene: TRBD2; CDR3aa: CASSRSGSPTDTQYF; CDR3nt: TGTGCCAGCAGCCGAAGCGGGAGCCCCACAGATACGCAGTATTTT
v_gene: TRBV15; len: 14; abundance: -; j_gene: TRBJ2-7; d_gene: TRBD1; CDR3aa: CATSNLQGRDEQYF; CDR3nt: TGTGCCACCAGCAACCTACAGGGGCGCGACGAGCAGTACTTC
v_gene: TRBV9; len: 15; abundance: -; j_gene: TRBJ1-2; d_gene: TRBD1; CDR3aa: CASSVEGDSNYGYTF; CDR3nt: TGTGCCAGCAGCGTAGAGGGGGACAGTAACTATGGCTACACCTTC
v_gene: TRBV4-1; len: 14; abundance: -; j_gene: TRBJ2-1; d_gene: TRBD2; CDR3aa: CASSQIFRLALKFF; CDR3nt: TGCGCCAGCAGCCAAATTTTCAGACTAGCACTAAAGTTCTTC
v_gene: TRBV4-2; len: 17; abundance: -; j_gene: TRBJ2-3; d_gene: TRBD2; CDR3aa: CASSQPWGGGRSDTQYF; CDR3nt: TGTGCCAGCAGCCAACCCTGGGGTGGCGGGAGGTCAGATACGCAGTATTTT
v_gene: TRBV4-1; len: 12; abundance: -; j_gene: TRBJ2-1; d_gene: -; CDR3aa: CASSPRISEQFF; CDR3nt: TGCGCCAGCAGCCCGAGGATTAGCGAGCAGTTCTTC
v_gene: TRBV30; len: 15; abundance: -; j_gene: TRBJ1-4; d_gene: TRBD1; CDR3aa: CAWSDTGGVSEKLFF; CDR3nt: TGTGCCTGGAGTGACACAGGGGGGGTTTCTGAAAAACTGTTTTTT
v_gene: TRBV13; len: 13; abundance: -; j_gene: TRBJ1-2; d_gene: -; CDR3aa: CASSPTGSYGYTF; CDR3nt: TGTGCCAGCAGTCCGACAGGAAGCTATGGCTACACCTTC
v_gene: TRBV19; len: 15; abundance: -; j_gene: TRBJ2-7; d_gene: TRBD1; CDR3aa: CASSDKTGRTYEQYF; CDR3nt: TGTGCCAGTAGTGATAAGACAGGGAGAACCTACGAGCAGTACTTC
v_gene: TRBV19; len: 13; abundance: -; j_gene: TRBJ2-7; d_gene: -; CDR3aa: CASSIEEGYEQYF; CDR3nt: TGTGCCAGTAGTATAGAGGAGGGGTACGAGCAGTACTTC
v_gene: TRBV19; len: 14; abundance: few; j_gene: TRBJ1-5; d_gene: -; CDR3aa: CASSPATQAQPQHF; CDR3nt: TGTGCCAGTAGCCCAGCTACCCAGGCCCAGCCCCAGCATTTT
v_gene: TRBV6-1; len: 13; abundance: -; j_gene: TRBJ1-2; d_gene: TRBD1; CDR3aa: CASSSGQGDGYTF; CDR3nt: TGTGCCAGCAGTTCAGGACAGGGGGATGGCTACACCTTC
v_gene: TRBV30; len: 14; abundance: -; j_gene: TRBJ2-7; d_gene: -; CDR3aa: CAWSRTFPIYEQYF; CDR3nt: TGTGCCTGGAGTCGGACATTTCCAATCTACGAGCAGTACTTC
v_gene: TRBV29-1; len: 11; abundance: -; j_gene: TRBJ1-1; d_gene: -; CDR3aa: CSGGRNGEAFF; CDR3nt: TGCAGCGGGGGGAGGAATGGTGAAGCTTTCTTT
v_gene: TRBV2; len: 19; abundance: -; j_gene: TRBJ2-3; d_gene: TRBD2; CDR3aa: CASTYPGLAGGPYGDTQYF; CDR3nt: TGTGCCAGCACCTATCCGGGACTAGCGGGAGGGCCTTATGGAGATACGCAGTATTTT
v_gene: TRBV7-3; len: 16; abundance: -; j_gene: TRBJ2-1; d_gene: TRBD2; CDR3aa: CASSRSGGSSYNEQFF; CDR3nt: TGTGCCAGCAGCCGTAGCGGGGGCAGCTCCTACAATGAGCAGTTCTTC
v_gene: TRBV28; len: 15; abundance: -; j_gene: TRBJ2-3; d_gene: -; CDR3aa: CASSGRGSITDTQYF; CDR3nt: TGTGCCAGCAGTGGAAGGGGAAGCATCACAGATACGCAGTATTTT
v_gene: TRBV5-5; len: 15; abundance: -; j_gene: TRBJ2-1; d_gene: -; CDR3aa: CASSWDLPSYNEQFF; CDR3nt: TGTGCCAGCAGCTGGGACTTACCCTCCTACAATGAGCAGTTCTTC
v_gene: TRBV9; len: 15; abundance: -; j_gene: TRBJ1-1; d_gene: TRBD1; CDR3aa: CASSALTGKYAEAFF; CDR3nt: TGTGCCAGCAGCGCCCTGACAGGGAAATACGCTGAAGCTTTCTTT
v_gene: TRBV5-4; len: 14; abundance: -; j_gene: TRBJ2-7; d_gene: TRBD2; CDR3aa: CASSRTSGSYEQYF; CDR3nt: TGTGCCAGCAGTCGGACTAGCGGGAGTTACGAGCAGTACTTC
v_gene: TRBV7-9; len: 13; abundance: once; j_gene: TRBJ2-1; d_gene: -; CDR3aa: CASSLDLNHEQFF; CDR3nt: TGTGCCAGCAGCTTAGACTTAAACCATGAGCAGTTCTTC
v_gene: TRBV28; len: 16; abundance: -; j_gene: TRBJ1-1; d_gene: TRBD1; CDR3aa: CASSLTGARKATEAFF; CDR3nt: TGTGCCAGCAGTTTAACAGGGGCTAGAAAGGCAACTGAAGCTTTCTTT
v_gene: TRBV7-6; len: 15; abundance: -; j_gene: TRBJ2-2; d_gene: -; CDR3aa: CASSYRETNTGELFF; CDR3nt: TGTGCCAGCAGCTACAGGGAGACGAACACCGGGGAGCTGTTTTTT
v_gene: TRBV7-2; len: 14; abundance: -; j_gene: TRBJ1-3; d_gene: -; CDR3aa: CASSLAGTGNTIYF; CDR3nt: TGTGCCAGCAGCTTAGCTGGCACAGGAAACACCATATATTTT
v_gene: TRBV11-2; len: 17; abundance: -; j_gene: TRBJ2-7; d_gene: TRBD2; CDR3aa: CASSHPGLAAGDYEQYF; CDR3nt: TGTGCCAGCAGCCACCCGGGACTAGCGGCCGGAGACTACGAGCAGTACTTC
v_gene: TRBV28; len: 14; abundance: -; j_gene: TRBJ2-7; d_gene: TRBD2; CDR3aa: CASRGSGRVYEQYF; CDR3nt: TGTGCCAGCAGGGGGAGCGGGAGAGTCTACGAGCAGTACTTC
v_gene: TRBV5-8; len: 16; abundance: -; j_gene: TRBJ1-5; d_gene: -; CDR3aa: CASSKVLLGADQPQHF; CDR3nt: TGTGCCAGCAGTAAAGTATTGTTGGGGGCCGATCAGCCCCAGCATTTT
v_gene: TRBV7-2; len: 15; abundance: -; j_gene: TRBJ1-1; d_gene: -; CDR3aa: CASSFGGAMNTEAFF; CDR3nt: TGTGCCAGCAGCTTTGGAGGGGCCATGAACACTGAAGCTTTCTTT
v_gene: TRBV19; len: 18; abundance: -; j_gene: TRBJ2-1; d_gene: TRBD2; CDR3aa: CASSIPPQGSGRRHEQLF; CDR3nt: TGTGCCAGTAGTATTCCCCCCCAGGGTAGCGGGAGAAGGCATGAGCAGCTCTTC
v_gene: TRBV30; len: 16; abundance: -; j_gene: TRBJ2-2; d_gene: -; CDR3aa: CACRLGGRANTGELFF; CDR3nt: TGTGCCTGTCGCTTGGGTGGCAGGGCGAACACCGGGGAGCTGTTTTTT
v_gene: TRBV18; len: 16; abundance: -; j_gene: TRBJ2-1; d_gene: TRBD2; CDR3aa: CASSPPGGRDYNEQFF; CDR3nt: TGTGCCAGCTCACCACCGGGCGGGAGGGACTACAATGAGCAGTTCTTC
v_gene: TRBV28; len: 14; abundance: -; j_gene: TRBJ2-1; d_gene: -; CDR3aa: CASRIGTRYNEQFF; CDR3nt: TGTGCCAGCAGAATAGGGACACGGTACAATGAGCAGTTCTTC
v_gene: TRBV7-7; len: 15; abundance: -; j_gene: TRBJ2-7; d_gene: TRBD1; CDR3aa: CASSRRQGHNYEQYF; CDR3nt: TGTGCTAGCAGCCGAAGACAGGGGCATAACTACGAGCAGTACTTC
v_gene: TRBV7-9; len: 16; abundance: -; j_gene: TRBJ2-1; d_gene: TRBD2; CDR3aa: CASKVAGAGSLNEQFF; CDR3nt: TGTGCCAGCAAAGTAGCGGGAGCCGGGTCGTTAAATGAGCAGTTCTTC
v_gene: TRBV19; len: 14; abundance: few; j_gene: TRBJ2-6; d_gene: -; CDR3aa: CASSTGSGANVLTF; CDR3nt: TGTGCCAGTAGTACAGGCTCTGGGGCCAACGTCCTGACTTTC
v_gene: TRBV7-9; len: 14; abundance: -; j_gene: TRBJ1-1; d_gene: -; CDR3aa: CASSPRGSNTEAFF; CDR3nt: TGTGCCAGCAGCCCCCGGGGATCGAACACTGAAGCTTTCTTT
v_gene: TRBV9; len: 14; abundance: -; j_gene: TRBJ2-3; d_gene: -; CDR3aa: CASSVGAGTDTQYF; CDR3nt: TGTGCCAGCAGCGTGGGGGCCGGTACAGATACGCAGTATTTT
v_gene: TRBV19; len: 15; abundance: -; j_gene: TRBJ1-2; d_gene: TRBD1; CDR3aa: CASGDRGQSVFGYTF; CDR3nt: TGTGCCAGTGGGGACAGGGGGCAATCTGTGTTTGGCTACACCTTC